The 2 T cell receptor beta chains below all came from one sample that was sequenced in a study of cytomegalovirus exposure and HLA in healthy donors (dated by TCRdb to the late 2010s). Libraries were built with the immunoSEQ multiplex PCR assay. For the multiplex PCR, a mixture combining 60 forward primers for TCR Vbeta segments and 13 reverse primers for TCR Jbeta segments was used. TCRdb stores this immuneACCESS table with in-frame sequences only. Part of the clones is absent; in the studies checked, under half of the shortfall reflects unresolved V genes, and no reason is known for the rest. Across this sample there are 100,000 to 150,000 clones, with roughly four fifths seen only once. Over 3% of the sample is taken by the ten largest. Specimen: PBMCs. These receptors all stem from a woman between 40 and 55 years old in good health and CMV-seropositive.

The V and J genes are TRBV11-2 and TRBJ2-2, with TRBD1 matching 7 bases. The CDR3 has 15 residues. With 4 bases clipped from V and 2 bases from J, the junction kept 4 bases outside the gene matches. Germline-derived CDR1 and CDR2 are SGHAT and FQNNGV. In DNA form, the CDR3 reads TGTGCCAGCAGCTACGGGACAGCCAACACCGGGGAGCTGTTTTTT. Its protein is CASSYGTANTGELFF.

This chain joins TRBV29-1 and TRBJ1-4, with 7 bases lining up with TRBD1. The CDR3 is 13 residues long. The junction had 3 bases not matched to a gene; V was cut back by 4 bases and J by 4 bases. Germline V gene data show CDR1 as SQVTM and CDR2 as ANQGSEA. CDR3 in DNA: TGCAGCGTTGGAGGGGGCGGTAATGAAAAACTGTTTTTT. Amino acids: CSVGGGGNEKLFF.